The T cell receptor beta chain under discussion was sequenced for a study of blood T cell repertoires in COVID-19. Study as a whole: Samples of COVID-19 (acute and convalescent) were obtained from the United States, Italy and Spain.

As processed by the authors: Scientists estimated how many nucleated cells there were by amplifying reference gene primers. Assay used: immunoSEQ multiplex PCR; TCRdb lists only in-frame clones, some missing. V, J and clone size derive from that table, while D and trimming were established from the DNA sequence. The table shows about 74,000 clones, with less than 85% occurring only once. CDR1 and CDR2 from the germline V gene are MDHEN and SYDVKM. V gave up 3 bases and J gave up 2 bases, with 12 bases separating them. The CDR3 runs 15 residues. The sequenced material came from peripheral blood. This TCR was sampled from a human donor in a cohort sampled during active COVID-19. The rearrangement joins TRBV28 to TRBJ2-3; a possible D gene is TRBD2 (6 bases). CDR3 bases: TGTGCCAGCAGTTTCCCCCGGGGGAACACAGATACGCAGTATTTT. It is translated as CASSFPRGNTDTQYF. Filled out from reference TRBV28 and TRBJ2-3, the complete variable domain reads DVKVTQSSRYLVKRTGEKVFLECVQDMDHENMFWYRQDPGLGLRLIYFSYDVKMKEKGDIPEGYSVSREKKERFSLILESASTNQTSMYLCASSFPRGNTDTQYFGPGTRLTVL.